The entry that follows covers one T cell receptor beta chain sequence. This clone was recorded only once. Its antigen is not yet known. Per-base qualities were not stored, and no clone one base away is much larger. This sample was taken from a study of blood T cell repertoires in COVID-19 (dated by TCRdb to 2019 to 2021). Regarding the research as a whole: Recovered participants in ImmuneRACE Cohort 3 were defined by two consecutive negative NP/OP PCR tests, clearance by a healthcare professional, or resolution of symptoms. Subjects who had been exposed to COVID-19, were actively infected with it, or had recovered from it provided the deeply sampled blood TCRbeta repertoires that made up the dataset. Nearly every sample came with metadata listing a de-identified subject ID, COVID-19 status, age in years and sex. The collaborator samples originated in the United States, Italy and Spain and spanned the acute and convalescent phases of COVID-19. Where available, HLA class I and class II types were obtained from metadata supplied by the sample provider rather than from assay-based typing. Samples came from the ongoing ImmuneRACE study (first 160 participants) plus 1,254 subjects from 6 global collaborators. The prospective study material was composed of cDNA or gDNA derived from T cells, B-cell-depleted T cells, or PBMCs. The repertoires were released in a freely available public database meant as a resource for research on the immune response to SARS-CoV-2.

Results the study describes overall, beyond this receptor: Clinical and demographic metadata were provided uncurated, with the amount varying by source and participant.

The immunoSEQ Assay, a bias-controlled multiplex PCR, was used to amplify TCRbeta CDR3 regions from genomic DNA. The paper's data handling went like this. Within the assay, amplification of reference gene primers was used to estimate how many nucleated cells each sample contained. Sequence reads were collapsed and filtered to measure the absolute abundance of every unique TCRbeta CDR3 rearrangement. Productive Simpson clonality was computed per sample as the square root of Simpson's diversity index over productive rearrangements. Sourced from immuneACCESS, this table was stored by TCRdb with only in-frame sequences that have V and J called. A share of the clones is absent; for the studies checked, an unresolved V gene accounts for under half, and the remainder has no known explanation. Clonal size and the V and J genes are those of that table, whereas D and trimming came from the DNA. The sample yields under 300,000 clones; around nine tenths were counted once. The top ten clonotypes cover around 2% of the sample.

Participants in the prospective study were aged about 18 to 89 years, lived in 24 United States geographic areas, and enrolled through a virtual design. In the prospective study, participants were assigned to cohorts based on the clinical history participants reported in a screening survey and a study questionnaire. In the prospective study, mobile phlebotomists collected whole blood, serum and a nasopharyngeal or oropharyngeal swab from each participant. Participants in the prospective study had the option to provide additional blood draws and questionnaires over a roughly 2-month period. Before DNA extraction, blood samples from the prospective study were shipped at room temperature or frozen. Looking up the germline V gene yields CDR1 KGHSH and CDR2 LQKENI. Including the terminal cysteine and phenylalanine, the CDR3 comprises 14 residues. The DNA shown is the 42-base CDR3, in frame from base 1. A distance of 11 bases separates the germline ends of V and J, which lose 5 bases and 1 base respectively.

The sequence links TRBV18 to TRBJ2-5; there is no confident call for the D gene. The source material was PBMCs or T cells enriched from blood (not recorded which). The clonotype comes from an older woman in a cohort exposed to, infected with or recovered from COVID-19 (not recorded which). CDR3 sequence: CASSFRVVQETQYF. The DNA is as follows: TGTGCCAGCTCATTTCGAGTAGTCCAAGAGACCCAGTACTTC.